This T cell receptor (beta chain) was retrieved from a study of cytomegalovirus exposure and HLA in healthy donors. Study background: A later analysis reported the same platform for the 110 or so validation repertoires and the roughly 630 first-cohort repertoires. Study-wide points: In vitro assays verified that three CMV-associated chains recognized CMV antigens specifically.

Clones were sequenced by immunoSEQ multiplex PCR, and TCRdb holds only the in-frame ones, with some missing. This repertoire shows roughly 130,000 clones, about nine tenths found once; its top ten account for about 1.5%. The CDR3 runs to 14 residues. Trimming at V came to 6 bases and at J to 4 bases, leaving 5 bases not matched to a gene. The V gene's germline CDR1 is MNHNS and CDR2 SASEGT. The study drew the donors from its approximately 110-subject validation cohort, separate from the approximately 700-subject first cohort. Worth noting for this clone: Its antigen is as yet unknown.

The clonotype originates from a man younger than 40 in good health and CMV-seronegative. The chain is built from TRBV6-1 and TRBJ2-2; TRBD1 matches at 7 bases. The sequenced material came from PBMCs. CDR3 sequence: CASRDRWSTGELFF. In DNA form, the CDR3 reads TGTGCCAGCAGGGACAGGTGGAGCACCGGGGAGCTGTTTTTT.